The 2 T cell receptor beta chains in this list originate from one sample, sequenced in a study of T-cell reconstitution after alpha-beta-depleted transplantation in children. Unique molecular identifiers were built into the TCRbeta library. In TCRdb, the PCR reads were re-called with MiXCR into one record per CDR3 protein. The sample carries about 260,000 distinct CDR3 sequences, 11% recorded once. The sample in question was peripheral blood, obtained 180 days after TCRalphabeta/CD19-depleted stem cell transplant. The receptor set was obtained from a male patient aged 2-9 years who had a stem cell transplant for chronic granulomatous disease, so the T cells may come from the graft donor.

This clonotype was counted at least ten times. The chain recombines TRBV20-1 with TRBJ2-3, with 12 bases that match TRBD2. The CDR3 length is 15 residues. The V gene's germline CDR1 is DFQATT and CDR2 SNEGSKA (reference sequence). J gave up 5 bases and V 6 bases, and 9 bases lay outside the gene matches. The CDR3 loop is CSAPRLAGAIDTQYF. CDR3 coding DNA: TGCAGTGCCCCCAGACTAGCGGGAGCTATAGATACGCAGTATTTT.

This clonotype was observed at least ten times. The genes are TRBV29-1 and TRBJ2-3; D may be TRBD2 (6 bases). With 7 bases removed from V and 2 bases from J, the gap between germline ends came to 16 bases. The germline V gene encodes CDR1 SQVTM and CDR2 ANQGSEA. This CDR3 is built from 14 residues. CDR3 sequence: CSGAPLRDTDTQYF. CDR3 coding DNA: TGCAGCGGAGCGCCTTTGCGGGACACAGATACGCAGTATTTT.